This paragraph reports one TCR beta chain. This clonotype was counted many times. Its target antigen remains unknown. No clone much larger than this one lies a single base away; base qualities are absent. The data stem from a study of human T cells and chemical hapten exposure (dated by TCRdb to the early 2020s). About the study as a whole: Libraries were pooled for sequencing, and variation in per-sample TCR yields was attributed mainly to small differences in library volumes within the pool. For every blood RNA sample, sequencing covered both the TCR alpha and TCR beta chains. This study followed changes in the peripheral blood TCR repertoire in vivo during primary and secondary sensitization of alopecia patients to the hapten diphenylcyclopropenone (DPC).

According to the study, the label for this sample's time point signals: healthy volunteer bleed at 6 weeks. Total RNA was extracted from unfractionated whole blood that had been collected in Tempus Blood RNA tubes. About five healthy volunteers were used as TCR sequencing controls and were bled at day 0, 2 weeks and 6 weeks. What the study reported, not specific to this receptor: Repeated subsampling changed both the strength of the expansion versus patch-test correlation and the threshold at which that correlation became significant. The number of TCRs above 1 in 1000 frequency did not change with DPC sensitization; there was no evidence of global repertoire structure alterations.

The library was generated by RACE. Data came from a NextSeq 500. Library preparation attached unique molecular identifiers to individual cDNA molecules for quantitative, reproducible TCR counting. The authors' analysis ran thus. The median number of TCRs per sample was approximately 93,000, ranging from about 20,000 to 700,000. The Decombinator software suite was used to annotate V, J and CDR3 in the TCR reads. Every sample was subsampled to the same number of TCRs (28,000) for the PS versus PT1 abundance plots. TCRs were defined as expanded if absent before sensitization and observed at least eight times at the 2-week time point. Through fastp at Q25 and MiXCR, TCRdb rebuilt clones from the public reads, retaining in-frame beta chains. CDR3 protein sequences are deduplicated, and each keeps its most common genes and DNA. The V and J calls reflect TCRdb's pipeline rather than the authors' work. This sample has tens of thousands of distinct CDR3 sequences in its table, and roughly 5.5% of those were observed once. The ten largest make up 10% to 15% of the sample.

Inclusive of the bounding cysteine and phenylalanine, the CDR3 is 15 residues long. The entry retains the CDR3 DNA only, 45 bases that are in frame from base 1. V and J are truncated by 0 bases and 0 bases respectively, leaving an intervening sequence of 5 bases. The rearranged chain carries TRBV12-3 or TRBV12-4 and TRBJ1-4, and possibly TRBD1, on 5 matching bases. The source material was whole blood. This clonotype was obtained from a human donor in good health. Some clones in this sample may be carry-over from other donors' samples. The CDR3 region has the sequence CASSLAGATNEKLFF. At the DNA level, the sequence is TGTGCCAGCAGTTTAGCGGGGGCAACTAATGAAAAACTGTTTTTT.